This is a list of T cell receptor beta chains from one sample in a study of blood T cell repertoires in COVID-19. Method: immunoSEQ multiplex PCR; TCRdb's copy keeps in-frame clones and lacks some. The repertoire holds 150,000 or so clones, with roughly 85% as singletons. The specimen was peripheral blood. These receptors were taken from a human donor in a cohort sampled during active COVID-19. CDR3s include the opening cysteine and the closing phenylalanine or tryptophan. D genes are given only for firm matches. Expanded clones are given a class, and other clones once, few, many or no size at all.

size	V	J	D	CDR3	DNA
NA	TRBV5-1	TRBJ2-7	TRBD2	CASSPSGGLSYEQYF	TGCGCCAGCAGTCCAAGCGGGGGGCTCTCCTACGAGCAGTACTTC
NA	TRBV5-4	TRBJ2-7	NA	CASSFFGGSNEQYF	TGTGCCAGCAGCTTTTTCGGGGGTAGCAACGAGCAGTACTTC
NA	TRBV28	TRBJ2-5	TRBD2	CASSLPGGRREQETQYF	TGTGCCAGCAGTTTACCGGGGGGGAGGCGAGAGCAAGAGACCCAGTACTTC
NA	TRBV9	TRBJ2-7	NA	CASSVGSRLGAYEQYF	TGTGCCAGCAGCGTAGGGTCTCGCCTAGGGGCCTACGAGCAGTACTTC
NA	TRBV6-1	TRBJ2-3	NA	CASSESTGIWDTQYF	TGTGCCAGCAGTGAAAGTACAGGGATCTGGGATACGCAGTATTTT
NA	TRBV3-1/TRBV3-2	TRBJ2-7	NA	CASSRGLPYEQYF	TGTGCCAGCAGCCGAGGGCTTCCCTACGAGCAGTACTTC
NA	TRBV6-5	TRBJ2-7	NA	CASGIDAGDEQYF	TGTGCCAGCGGGATCGACGCGGGCGACGAGCAGTACTTC
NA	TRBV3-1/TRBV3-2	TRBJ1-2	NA	CASSQGGGNYGYTF	TGTGCCAGCAGCCAGGGCGGGGGCAACTATGGCTACACCTTC
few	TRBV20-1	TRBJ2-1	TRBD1	CSASVQGRYNEQFF	TGCAGTGCTAGTGTACAGGGGCGCTACAATGAGCAGTTCTTC
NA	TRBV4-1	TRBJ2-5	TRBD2	CASSQGPELAGEETQYF	TGCGCCAGCAGCCAAGGCCCCGAGCTAGCGGGGGAAGAGACCCAGTACTTC
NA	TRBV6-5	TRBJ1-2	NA	CASRPGGRSYGYTF	TGTGCCAGCAGACCGGGGGGGAGGTCTTATGGCTACACCTTC
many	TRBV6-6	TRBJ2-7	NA	CASSYGPGMGYEQYF	TGTGCCAGCAGTTACGGCCCAGGGATGGGGTACGAGCAGTACTTC
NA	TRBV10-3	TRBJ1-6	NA	CAISEWRGEGRNSPLHF	TGTGCCATCAGTGAGTGGCGCGGGGAGGGTCGGAATTCACCCCTCCACTTT
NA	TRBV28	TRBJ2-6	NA	CASTGANVLTF	TGTGCCAGCACGGGGGCCAACGTCCTGACTTTC
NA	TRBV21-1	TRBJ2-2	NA	CASSGRTSGPGDTGELFF	TGTGCCAGCAGCGGCCGGACTAGCGGGCCGGGGGACACCGGGGAGCTGTTTTTT
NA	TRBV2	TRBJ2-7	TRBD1	CASSEWQGADEQYF	TGTGCCAGCAGTGAATGGCAGGGGGCAGACGAGCAGTACTTC
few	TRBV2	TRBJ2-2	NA	CASSPRAGELFF	TGTGCCAGCAGTCCGAGGGCTGGGGAGCTGTTTTTT
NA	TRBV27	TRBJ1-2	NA	CASSLKAPGYGYTF	TGTGCCAGCAGTCTAAAGGCACCAGGGTATGGCTACACCTTC
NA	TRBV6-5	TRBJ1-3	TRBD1	CASSRDRGGNTIYF	TGTGCCAGCAGTCGGGACAGGGGTGGAAACACCATATATTTT
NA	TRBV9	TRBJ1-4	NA	CASSVGGGTNEKLFF	TGTGCCAGCAGCGTAGGAGGGGGAACTAATGAAAAACTGTTTTTT
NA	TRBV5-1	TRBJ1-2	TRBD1	CASSLGQGDYGYTF	TGCGCCAGCAGCTTGGGACAGGGGGACTATGGCTACACCTTC
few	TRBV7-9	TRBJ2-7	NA	CASSLDGGSSYEQYF	TGTGCCAGCAGCTTAGATGGAGGGAGCTCCTACGAGCAGTACTTC
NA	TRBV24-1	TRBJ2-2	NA	CATRGLNTGELFF	TGTGCCACCAGGGGGCTTAACACCGGGGAGCTGTTTTTT
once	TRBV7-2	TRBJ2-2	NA	CASSYKGGPTGELFF	TGTGCCAGCAGCTACAAGGGAGGACCCACCGGGGAGCTGTTTTTT
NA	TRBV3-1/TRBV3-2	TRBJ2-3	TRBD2	CASSHLAGGEDTQYF	TGTGCCAGCAGTCATTTAGCGGGAGGAGAGGATACGCAGTATTTT
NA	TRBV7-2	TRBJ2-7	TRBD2	CASSLVITSGSYEQYF	TGTGCCAGCAGCTTAGTTATTACTAGCGGGAGCTACGAGCAGTACTTC
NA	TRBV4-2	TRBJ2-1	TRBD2	CASSPTPSGGYNEQFF	TGTGCCAGCAGCCCGACACCTAGCGGGGGATACAATGAGCAGTTCTTC
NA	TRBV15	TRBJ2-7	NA	CATSREGSSYEQYF	TGTGCCACCAGCAGAGAAGGGAGCTCCTACGAGCAGTACTTC
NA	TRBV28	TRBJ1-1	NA	CASSFTHRDTEAFF	TGTGCCAGCAGTTTTACCCACAGAGACACTGAAGCTTTCTTT
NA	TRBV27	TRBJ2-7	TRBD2	CASSYRSGGIYEQYF	TGTGCCAGCAGTTATCGGTCGGGAGGGATCTACGAGCAGTACTTC
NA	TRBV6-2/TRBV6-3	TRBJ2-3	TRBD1	CASSPPKTGVGADTQYF	TGTGCCAGCAGCCCTCCCAAGACAGGGGTAGGGGCAGATACGCAGTATTTT
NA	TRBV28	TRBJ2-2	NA	CASSLPTGTNTGELFF	TGTGCCAGCAGTCTCCCGACAGGAACGAACACCGGGGAGCTGTTTTTT
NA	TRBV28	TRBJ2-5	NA	CASRTRTAQETQYF	TGTGCCAGCAGGACCCGGACAGCCCAAGAGACCCAGTACTTC
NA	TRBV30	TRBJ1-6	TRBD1	CAWSSGGTGRSPLHF	TGTGCCTGGAGTTCAGGGGGGACAGGGCGTTCACCCCTCCACTTT
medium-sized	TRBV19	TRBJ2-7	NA	CASSIGAGTYEQYF	TGTGCCAGTAGTATAGGAGCCGGGACCTACGAGCAGTACTTC
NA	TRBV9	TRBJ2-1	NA	CASSVGTINEQFF	TGTGCCAGCAGCGTCGGGACAATCAATGAGCAGTTCTTC
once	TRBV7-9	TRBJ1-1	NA	CASSHPGVRNTEAFF	TGTGCCAGCAGCCACCCGGGGGTCCGCAACACTGAAGCTTTCTTT
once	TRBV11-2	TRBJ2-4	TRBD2	CASSLRGLAGALNIQYF	TGTGCCAGCAGCTTAAGGGGACTAGCGGGGGCCCTAAACATTCAGTACTTC
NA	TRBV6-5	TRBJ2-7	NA	CATQGGLIGEQYF	TGTGCCACCCAGGGGGGTCTTATTGGGGAGCAGTACTTC
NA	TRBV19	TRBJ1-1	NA	CASSLTPGHQEPEAFF	TGTGCCAGTAGTCTAACTCCGGGACACCAGGAGCCTGAAGCTTTCTTT
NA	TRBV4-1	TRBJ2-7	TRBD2	CASSHSTSGGATYEQYF	TGCGCCAGCAGCCACTCAACTAGCGGGGGGGCCACCTACGAGCAGTACTTC
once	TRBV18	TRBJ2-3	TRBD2	CASSELAGSITDTQYF	TGTGCCAGCTCTGAACTAGCGGGATCTATCACAGATACGCAGTATTTT
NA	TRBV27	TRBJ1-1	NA	CASSLRVMNTEAFF	TGTGCCAGCAGTTTGAGGGTAATGAACACTGAAGCTTTCTTT
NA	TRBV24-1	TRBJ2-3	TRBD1	CATSDFRGQADTQYF	TGTGCCACCAGTGATTTTAGGGGGCAGGCAGATACGCAGTATTTT
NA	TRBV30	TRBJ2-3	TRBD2	CAWSGLAGTSTDTQYF	TGTGCCTGGAGTGGACTAGCGGGGACTAGCACAGATACGCAGTATTTT